This T cell receptor beta chain emerged from a study of regulatory T cells in long-lasting Graves disease. This clonotype has at least ten counts. Noted time point: newly diagnosed GD, antithyroid drugs for less than 3 months. From RNA extracted from PBMCs, the TCR library was made. Arm-PCR of CDR3 regions with iRepertoire HTBI primers generated TCR beta libraries. TCRdb reanalysed the multiplex PCR reads using MiXCR and keeps one entry per CDR3 protein. The sample contains about 540,000 distinct CDR3 sequences, approximately 12% of which appear only once. The junction had 5 bases not matched to a gene; V was cut back by 4 bases and J by 2 bases. Germline assignment: CDR1 SNHLY and CDR2 FYNNEI. The CDR3 is made up of 15 amino acids. In addition, the sample was reused for a study of T cells in Graves' hyperthyroidism and ophthalmopathy.

The chain joins TRBV2 to TRBJ2-3; 8 bases match TRBD1. Sequenced material: peripheral blood mononuclear cells (PBMCs), taken at new diagnosis, from a patient treated with antithyroid drugs. The sequence derives from a man aged 25 to 45 with Graves disease. The CDR3 DNA reads TGTGCCAGCAGTGTGGACAGGGCAACCACAGATACGCAGTATTTT. Amino acids: CASSVDRATTDTQYF.